This section outlines one T cell receptor (beta chain) sequence together with its context. Antigen: not known. CDR1 is LNHDA, CDR2 SQIVND, per germline (reference sequence). The CDR3 sequence is 14 residues long. J gave up 4 bases and V 1 base, and 4 bases lay outside the gene matches. This specimen belongs to a study of a mutant IDH1 vaccine in newly diagnosed glioma. Findings and caveats of the study: No link was apparently found between pseudoprogression and changes in top peripheral T cell clonotypes.

The protocol was immunoSEQ multiplex PCR, while the TCRdb copy is restricted to in-frame clones and leaves out a portion. The sample contains about 44,000 clones, 85% to 95% of which appear only once. The time point here: week 23, last vaccination. All doses held 300 ug of mutant IDH1 20-mer peptide, with topical imiquimod. The sequencing used PBMCs, collected from a glioma patient whose treatment included an IDH1 peptide vaccine. This chain uses TRBV19 with TRBJ2-7; the match to TRBD2 covers 7 bases. The TCR originated in a man between 45 and 60 years old with glioma. The DNA of the CDR3 is TGTGCCAGTAGTATAGGGTCTAGCGGATACGAGCAGTACTTC. This codes for CASSIGSSGYEQYF.